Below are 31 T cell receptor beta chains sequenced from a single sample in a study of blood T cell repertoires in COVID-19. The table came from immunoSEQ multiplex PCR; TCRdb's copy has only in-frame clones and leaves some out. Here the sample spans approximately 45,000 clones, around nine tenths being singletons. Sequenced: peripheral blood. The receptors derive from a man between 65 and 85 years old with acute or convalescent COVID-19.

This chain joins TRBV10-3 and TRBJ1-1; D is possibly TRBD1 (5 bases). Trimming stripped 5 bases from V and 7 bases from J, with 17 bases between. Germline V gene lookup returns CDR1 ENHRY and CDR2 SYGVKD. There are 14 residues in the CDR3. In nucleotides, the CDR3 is TGTGCCATCAGTAAACGGACATCGCCACATGAAGCTTTCTTT. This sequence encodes CAISKRTSPHEAFF.

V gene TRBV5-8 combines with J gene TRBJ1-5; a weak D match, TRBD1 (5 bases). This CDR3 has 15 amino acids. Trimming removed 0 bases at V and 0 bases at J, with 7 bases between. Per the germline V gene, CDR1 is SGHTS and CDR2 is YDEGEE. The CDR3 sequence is CASSLGTHSNQPQHF. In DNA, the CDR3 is TGTGCCAGCAGCTTGGGGACACATAGCAATCAGCCCCAGCATTTT. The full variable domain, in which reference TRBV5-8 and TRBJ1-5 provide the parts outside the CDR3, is EAGVTQSPTHLIKTRGQQATLRCSPISGHTSVYWYQQALGLGLQFLLWYDEGEERNRGNFPPRFSGRQFPNYSSELNVNALELEDSALYLCASSLGTHSNQPQHFGDGTRLSIL.

Here the CDR3 DNA reads TGTGCCAGCAGCGTCATGCCGGGGGGCCCCACCGGGGAGCTGTTTTTT. The encoded protein is CASSVMPGGPTGELFF. The rearrangement uses TRBV9 and TRBJ2-2; tentatively, D is TRBD2 (7 bases). Trimming removed 2 bases at V and 4 bases at J, with 15 bases between. CDR1 and CDR2 (germline): SGDLS, YYNGEE. This CDR3 is 16 amino acids long. The whole variable domain, remainder taken from reference TRBV9 and TRBJ2-2, is DSGVTQTPKHLITATGQRVTLRCSPRSGDLSVYWYQQSLDQGLQFLIQYYNGEERAKGNILERFSAQQFPDLHSELNLSSLELGDSALYFCASSVMPGGPTGELFFGEGSRLTVL.

CDR3 amino acids: CASSQGTGVNTEAFF. For the CDR3, the DNA is TGCGCCAGCAGCCAAGGGACAGGGGTGAACACTGAAGCTTTCTTT. The genes are TRBV4-3 and TRBJ1-1; TRBD1 matches at 9 bases. CDR1 and CDR2 (germline): LGHNA, YSLEER. With 1 base clipped from V and 0 bases from J, the junction kept 0 bases outside the gene matches. This CDR3 is 15 amino acids long.

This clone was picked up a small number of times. The CDR3, as DNA: TGTGCCAGCAGCCACCGACAGGGGATGAACACTGAAGCTTTCTTT. Encoded protein: CASSHRQGMNTEAFF. This chain links TRBV5-5 with TRBJ1-1; TRBD1 aligns across 8 bases. Germline CDR1 is SGHKS and CDR2 is YYEKEE (reference sequence). The CDR3 covers 15 residues. Trimming at V came to 4 bases and at J to 0 bases, leaving 5 bases not matched to a gene.

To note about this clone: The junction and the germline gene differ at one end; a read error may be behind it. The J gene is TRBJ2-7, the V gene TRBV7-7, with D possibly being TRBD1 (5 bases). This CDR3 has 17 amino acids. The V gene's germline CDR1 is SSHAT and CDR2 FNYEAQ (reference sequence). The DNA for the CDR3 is TGTGCTAGCAGCTTAAGTTCCACAGGTGAACGTTCCTACGAGCAGTACTTC. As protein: CASSLSSTGERSYEQYF.

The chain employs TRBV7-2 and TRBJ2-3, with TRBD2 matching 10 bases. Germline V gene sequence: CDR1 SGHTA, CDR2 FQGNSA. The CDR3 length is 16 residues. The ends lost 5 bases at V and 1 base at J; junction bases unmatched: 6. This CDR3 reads CASSPSGGAGTDTQYF. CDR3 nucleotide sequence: TGTGCCAGCAGCCCGAGCGGGGGGGCTGGCACAGATACGCAGTATTTT.

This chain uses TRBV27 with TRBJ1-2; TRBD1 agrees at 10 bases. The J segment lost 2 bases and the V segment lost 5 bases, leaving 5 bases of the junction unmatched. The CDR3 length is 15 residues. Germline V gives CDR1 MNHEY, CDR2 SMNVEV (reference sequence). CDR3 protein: CASSGDRGRNYGYTF. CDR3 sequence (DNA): TGTGCCAGCAGTGGGGACAGGGGAAGGAACTATGGCTACACCTTC.

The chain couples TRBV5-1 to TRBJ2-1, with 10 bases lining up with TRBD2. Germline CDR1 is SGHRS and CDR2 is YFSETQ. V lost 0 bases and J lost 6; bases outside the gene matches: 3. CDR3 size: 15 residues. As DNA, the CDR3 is TGCGCCAGCAGCTTGGAACTAGCGGGGCGCAATGAGCAGTTCTTC. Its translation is CASSLELAGRNEQFF.

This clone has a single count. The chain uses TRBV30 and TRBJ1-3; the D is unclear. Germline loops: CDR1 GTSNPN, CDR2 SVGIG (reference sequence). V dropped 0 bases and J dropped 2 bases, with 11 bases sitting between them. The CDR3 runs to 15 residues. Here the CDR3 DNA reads TGTGCCTGGAGTGTACTCCTGGGAGCTGGAAACACCATATATTTT. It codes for CAWSVLLGAGNTIYF.

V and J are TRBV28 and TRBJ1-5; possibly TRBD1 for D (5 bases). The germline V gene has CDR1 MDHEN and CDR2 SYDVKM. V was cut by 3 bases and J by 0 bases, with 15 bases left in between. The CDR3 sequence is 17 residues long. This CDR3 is CASSFTQGSNSNQPQHF. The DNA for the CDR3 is TGTGCCAGCAGTTTTACCCAGGGCAGCAATAGCAATCAGCCCCAGCATTTT.

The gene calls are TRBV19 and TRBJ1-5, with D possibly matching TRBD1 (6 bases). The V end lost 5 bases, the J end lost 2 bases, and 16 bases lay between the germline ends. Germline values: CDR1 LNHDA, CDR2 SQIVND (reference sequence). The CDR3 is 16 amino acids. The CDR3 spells CASSSKRQVGNQPQHF. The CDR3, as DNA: TGTGCCAGTAGTTCGAAAAGACAGGTAGGCAATCAGCCCCAGCATTTT.

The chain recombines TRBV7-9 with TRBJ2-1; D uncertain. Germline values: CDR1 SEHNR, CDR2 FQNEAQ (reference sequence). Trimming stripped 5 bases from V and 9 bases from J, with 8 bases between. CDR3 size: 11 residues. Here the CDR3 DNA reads TGTGCCAGCAGCCCCGCGGTTGAGCAGTTCTTC. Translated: CASSPAVEQFF.

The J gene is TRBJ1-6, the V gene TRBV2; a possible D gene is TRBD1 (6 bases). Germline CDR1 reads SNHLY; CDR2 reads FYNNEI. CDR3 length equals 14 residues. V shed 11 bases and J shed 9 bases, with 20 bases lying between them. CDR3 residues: CACLLTGKGSPLHF. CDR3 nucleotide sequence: TGTGCCTGCCTCTTGACAGGAAAGGGTTCACCCCTCCACTTT.

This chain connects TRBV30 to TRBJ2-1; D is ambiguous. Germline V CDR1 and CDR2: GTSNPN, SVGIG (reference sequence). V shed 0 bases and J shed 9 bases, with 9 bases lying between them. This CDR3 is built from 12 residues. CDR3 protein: CAWSVFRSEQFF. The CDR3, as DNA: TGTGCCTGGAGTGTATTTCGGTCTGAGCAGTTCTTC. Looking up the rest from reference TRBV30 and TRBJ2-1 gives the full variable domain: SQTIHQWPATLVQPVGSPLSLECTVEGTSNPNLYWYRQAAGRGLQLLFYSVGIGQISSEVPQNLSASRPQDRQFILSSKKLLLSDSGFYLCAWSVFRSEQFFGPGTRLTVL.

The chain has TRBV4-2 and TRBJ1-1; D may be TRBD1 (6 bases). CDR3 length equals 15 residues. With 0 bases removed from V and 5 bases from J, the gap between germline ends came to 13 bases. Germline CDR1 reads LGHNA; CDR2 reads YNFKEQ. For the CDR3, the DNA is TGTGCCAGCAGCCAAGACGGACAGATCGCGACTGAAGCTTTCTTT. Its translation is CASSQDGQIATEAFF.

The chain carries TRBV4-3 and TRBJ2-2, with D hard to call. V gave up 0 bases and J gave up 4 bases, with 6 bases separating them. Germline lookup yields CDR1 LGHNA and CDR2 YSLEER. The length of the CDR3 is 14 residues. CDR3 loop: CASSQDKLTGELFF. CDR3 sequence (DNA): TGCGCCAGCAGCCAAGATAAGCTCACCGGGGAGCTGTTTTTT.

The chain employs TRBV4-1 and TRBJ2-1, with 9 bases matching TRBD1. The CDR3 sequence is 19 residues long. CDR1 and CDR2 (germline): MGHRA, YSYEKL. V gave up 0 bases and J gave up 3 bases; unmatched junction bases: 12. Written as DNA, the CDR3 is TGCGCCAGCAGCCAAGATGCCCGAGAGGACAGGGGAGGCTACAATGAGCAGTTCTTC. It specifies CASSQDAREDRGGYNEQFF.

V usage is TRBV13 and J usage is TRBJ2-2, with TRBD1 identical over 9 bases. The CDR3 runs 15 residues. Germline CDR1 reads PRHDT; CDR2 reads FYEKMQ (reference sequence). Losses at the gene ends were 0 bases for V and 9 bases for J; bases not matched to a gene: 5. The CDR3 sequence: CASSLGGTGSRELFF. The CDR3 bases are TGTGCCAGCAGCTTAGGTGGGACAGGGTCCCGGGAGCTGTTTTTT.

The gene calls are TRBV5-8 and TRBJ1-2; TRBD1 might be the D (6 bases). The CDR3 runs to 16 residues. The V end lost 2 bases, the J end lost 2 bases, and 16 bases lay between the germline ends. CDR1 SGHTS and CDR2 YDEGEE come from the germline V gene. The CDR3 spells CASSFVGTRHNYGYTF. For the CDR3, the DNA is TGTGCCAGCAGCTTTGTCGGGACAAGGCACAACTATGGCTACACCTTC.

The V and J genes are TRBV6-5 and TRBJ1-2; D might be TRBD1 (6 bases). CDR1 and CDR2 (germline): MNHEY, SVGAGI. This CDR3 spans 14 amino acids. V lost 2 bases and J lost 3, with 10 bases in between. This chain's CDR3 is CASSYVPGDYGYTF. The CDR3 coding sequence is TGTGCCAGCAGTTACGTTCCAGGGGACTATGGCTACACCTTC.

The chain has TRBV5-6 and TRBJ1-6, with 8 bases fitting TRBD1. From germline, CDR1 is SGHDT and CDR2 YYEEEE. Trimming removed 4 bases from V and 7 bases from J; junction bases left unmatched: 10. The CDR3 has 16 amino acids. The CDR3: CASSLAGTGKNSPLHF. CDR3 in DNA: TGTGCCAGCAGCCTGGCAGGGACAGGCAAAAATTCACCCCTCCACTTT.

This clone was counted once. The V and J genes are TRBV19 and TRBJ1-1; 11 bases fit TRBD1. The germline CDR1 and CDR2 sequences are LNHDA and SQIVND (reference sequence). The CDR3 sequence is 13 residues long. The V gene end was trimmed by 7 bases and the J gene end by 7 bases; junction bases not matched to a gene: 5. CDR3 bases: TGTGCCAGTACAAAGGACAGGGGGCATGAAGCTTTCTTT. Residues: CASTKDRGHEAFF.

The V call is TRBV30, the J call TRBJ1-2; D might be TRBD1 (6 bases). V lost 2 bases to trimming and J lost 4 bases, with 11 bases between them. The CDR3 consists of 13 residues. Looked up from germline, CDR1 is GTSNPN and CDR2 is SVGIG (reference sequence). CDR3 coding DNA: TGTGCCTGGAGTCGACAGGTCCTCTATGGCTACACCTTC. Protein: CAWSRQVLYGYTF.

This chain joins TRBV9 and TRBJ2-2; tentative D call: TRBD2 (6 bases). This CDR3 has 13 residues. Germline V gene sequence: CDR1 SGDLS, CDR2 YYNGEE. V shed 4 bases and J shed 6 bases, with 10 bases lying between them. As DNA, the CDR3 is TGTGCCAGCAGCTCCGGGGGTCCCGGGGAGCTGTTTTTT. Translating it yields CASSSGGPGELFF.

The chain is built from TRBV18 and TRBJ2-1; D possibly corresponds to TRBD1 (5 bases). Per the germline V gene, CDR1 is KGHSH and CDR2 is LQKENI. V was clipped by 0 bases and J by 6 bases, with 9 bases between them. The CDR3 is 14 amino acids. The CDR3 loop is CASSPPTGSNEQFF. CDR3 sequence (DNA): TGTGCCAGCTCACCACCTACAGGTTCCAATGAGCAGTTCTTC. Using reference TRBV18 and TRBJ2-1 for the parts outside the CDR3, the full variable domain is NAGVMQNPRHLVRRRGQEARLRCSPMKGHSHVYWYRQLPEEGLKFMVYLQKENIIDESGMPKERFSAEFPKEGPSILRIQQVVRGDSAAYFCASSPPTGSNEQFFGPGTRLTVL.

CDR3 in DNA: TGCGCCAGCAGCTTGGCCGGAGGGGTGGGTACGCAGTATTTT. Its translation: CASSLAGGVGTQYF. The chain joins TRBV5-1 to TRBJ2-3; D possibly corresponds to TRBD2 (6 bases). This CDR3 has 14 residues. Germline lookup yields CDR1 SGHRS and CDR2 YFSETQ. V lost 0 bases and J 8 bases, leaving 13 bases between the germline ends.

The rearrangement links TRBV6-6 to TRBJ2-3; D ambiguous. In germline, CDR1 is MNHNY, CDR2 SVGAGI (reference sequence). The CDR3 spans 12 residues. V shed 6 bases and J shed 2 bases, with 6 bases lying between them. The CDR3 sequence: CASRQATDTQYF. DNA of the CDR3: TGTGCCAGCAGGCAGGCCACAGATACGCAGTATTTT.

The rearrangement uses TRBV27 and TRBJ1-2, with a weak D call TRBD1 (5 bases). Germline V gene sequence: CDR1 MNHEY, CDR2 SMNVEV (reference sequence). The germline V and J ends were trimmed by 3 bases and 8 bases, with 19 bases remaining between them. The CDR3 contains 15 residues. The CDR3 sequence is CASSFRRGALRGYTF. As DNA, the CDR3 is TGTGCCAGCAGTTTCAGGCGGGGCGCATTGCGGGGCTACACCTTC.

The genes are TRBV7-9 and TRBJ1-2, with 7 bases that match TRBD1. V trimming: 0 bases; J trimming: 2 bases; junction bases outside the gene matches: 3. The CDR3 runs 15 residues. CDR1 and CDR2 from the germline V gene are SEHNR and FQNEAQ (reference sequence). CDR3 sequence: CASSLARTGNYGYTF. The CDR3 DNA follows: TGTGCCAGCAGCTTAGCGAGGACAGGCAACTATGGCTACACCTTC.

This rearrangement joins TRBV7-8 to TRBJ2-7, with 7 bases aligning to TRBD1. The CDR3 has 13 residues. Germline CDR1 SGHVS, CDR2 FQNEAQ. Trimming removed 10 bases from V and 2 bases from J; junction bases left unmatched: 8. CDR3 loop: CATGTDITYEQYF. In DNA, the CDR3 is TGTGCCACCGGGACAGACATTACCTACGAGCAGTACTTC.